The clone carrying this T cell receptor (beta chain) was seen a few times. Its antigen is unknown. Second-dose intervals near 4 or 12 weeks were combined. The sample originates from a study of T cell responses to AZD1222 COVID-19 vaccine. Notes on the study in general: Donors in the cohort were predominantly white British and more often female, and clonal diversity was possibly underestimated. Among those given AZD1222, only six were seropositive at baseline.

Assay: immunoSEQ multiplex PCR; the TCRdb copy retains only in-frame clones and omits some. Counted here are some 47,000 clones, roughly 87% occurring once; the ten biggest clones make up less than 3%. This CDR3 comprises 13 residues. Germline-derived CDR1 and CDR2 are SEHNR and FQNEAQ (reference sequence). Trimming left V 3 bases short and J 1 base short, with 7 bases between. This TCR was sampled from an adult who received the AZD1222 COVID-19 vaccine. The chain employs TRBV7-9 and TRBJ2-7, with a possible D match to TRBD2 (5 bases). The source material was peripheral blood, sampled 28 days after the second AZD1222 dose. CDR3 loop: CASSFDYSYEQYF. CDR3 DNA sequence: TGTGCCAGCAGCTTTGACTATTCCTACGAGCAGTACTTC.